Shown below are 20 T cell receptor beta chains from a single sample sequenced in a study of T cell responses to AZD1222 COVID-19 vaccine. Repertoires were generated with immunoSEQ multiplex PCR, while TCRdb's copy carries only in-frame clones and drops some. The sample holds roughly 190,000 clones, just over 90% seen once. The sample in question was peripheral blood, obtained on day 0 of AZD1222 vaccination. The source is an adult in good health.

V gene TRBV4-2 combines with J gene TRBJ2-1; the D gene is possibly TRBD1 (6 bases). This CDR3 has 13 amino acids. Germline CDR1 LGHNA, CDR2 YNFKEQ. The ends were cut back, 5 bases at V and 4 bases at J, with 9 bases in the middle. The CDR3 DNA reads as TGTGCCAGCAGCGACACAGGGTACAATGAGCAGTTCTTC. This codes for CASSDTGYNEQFF.

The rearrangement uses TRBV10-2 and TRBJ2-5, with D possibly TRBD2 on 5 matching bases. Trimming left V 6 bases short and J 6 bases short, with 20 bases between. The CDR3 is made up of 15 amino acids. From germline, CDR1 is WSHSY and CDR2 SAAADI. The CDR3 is CASSESSSGIQTQYF. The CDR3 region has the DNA TGCGCCAGCAGCGAATCTAGCTCGGGCATCCAGACCCAGTACTTC.

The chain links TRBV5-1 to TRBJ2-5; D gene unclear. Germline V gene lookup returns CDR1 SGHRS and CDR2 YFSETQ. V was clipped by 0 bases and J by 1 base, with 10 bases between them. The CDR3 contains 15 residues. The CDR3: CASSLVQVPQETQYF. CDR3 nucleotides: TGCGCCAGCAGCTTGGTACAAGTACCCCAAGAGACCCAGTACTTC.

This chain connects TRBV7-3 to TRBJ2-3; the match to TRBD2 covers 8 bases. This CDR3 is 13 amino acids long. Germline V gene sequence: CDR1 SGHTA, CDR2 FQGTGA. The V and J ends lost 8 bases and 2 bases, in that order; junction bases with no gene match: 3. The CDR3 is CASAGGNTDTQYF. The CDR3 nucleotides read TGTGCCAGCGCGGGAGGAAACACAGATACGCAGTATTTT.

The CDR3 DNA sequence: TGTGCCAGCACCAGGGACAGGCCAGGCCAGCCCCAGCATTTT. It translates to CASTRDRPGQPQHF. This sequence joins TRBV2 and TRBJ1-5, with TRBD1 matching 8 bases. In germline, CDR1 is SNHLY, CDR2 FYNNEI. The CDR3 totals 14 residues. With V trimmed by 7 bases and J by 7 bases, 9 bases remained unmatched.

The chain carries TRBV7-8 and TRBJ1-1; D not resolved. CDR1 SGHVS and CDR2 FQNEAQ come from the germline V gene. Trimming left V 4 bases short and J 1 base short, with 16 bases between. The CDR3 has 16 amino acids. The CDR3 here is CASSSSAQIRNTEAFF. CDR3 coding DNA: TGTGCCAGCAGCTCCTCAGCCCAAATTCGGAACACTGAAGCTTTCTTT.

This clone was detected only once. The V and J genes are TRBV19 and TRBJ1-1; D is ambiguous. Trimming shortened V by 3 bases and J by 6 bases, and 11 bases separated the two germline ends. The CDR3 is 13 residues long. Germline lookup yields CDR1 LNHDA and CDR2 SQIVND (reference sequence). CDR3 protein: CASSIREPAEAFF. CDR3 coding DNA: TGTGCCAGTAGTATTCGGGAGCCCGCTGAAGCTTTCTTT.

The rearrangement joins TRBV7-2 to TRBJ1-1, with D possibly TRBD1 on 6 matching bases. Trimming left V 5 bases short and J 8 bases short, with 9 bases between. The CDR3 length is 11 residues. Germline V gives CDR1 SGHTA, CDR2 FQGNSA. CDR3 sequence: CASSPTGEAFF. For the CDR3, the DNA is TGTGCCAGCAGCCCGACAGGAGAAGCTTTCTTT.

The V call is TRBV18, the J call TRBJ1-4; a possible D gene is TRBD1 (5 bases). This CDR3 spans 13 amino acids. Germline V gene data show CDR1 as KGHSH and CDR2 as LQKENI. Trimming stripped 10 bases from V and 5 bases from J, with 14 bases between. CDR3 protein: CATTPGRNEKLFF. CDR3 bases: TGTGCCACCACCCCGGGGCGCAATGAAAAACTGTTTTTT.

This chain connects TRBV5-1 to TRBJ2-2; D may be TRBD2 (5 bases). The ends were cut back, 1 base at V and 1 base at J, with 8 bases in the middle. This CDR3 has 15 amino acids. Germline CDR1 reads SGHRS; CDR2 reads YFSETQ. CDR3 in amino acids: CASSLSGVNTGELFF. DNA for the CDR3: TGCGCCAGCAGCTTGAGCGGAGTGAACACCGGGGAGCTGTTTTTT.

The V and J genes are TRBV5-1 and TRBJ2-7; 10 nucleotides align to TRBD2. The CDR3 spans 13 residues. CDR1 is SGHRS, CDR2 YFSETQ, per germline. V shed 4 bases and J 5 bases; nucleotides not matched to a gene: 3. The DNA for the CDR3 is TGCGCCAGCAGCGGCACTAGCGGGAACGAGCAGTACTTC. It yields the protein CASSGTSGNEQYF.

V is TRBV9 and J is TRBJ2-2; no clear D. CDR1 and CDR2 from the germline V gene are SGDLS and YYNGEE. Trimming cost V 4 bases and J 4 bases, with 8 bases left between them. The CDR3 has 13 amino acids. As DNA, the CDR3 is TGTGCCAGCAGCACCCGCAGCACCGGGGAGCTGTTTTTT. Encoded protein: CASSTRSTGELFF.

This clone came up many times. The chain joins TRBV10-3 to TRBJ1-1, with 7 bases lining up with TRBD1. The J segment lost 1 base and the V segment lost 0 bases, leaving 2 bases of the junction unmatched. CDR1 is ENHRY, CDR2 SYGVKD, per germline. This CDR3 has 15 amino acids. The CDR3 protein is CAISESQGENTEAFF. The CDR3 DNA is TGTGCCATCAGTGAGTCCCAGGGGGAGAACACTGAAGCTTTCTTT.

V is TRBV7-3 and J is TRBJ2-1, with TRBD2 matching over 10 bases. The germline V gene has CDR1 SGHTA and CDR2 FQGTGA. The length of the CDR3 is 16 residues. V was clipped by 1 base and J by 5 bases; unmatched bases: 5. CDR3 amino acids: CASSLMSGRAHNEQFF. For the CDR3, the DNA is TGTGCCAGCAGCTTAATGAGCGGGAGGGCCCACAATGAGCAGTTCTTC.

The CDR3 DNA reads TGTGCCAGCAGTTTTTACGCGGGAAGTAATGAGCAGTTCTTC. Its translation is CASSFYAGSNEQFF. The genes are TRBV28 and TRBJ2-1; tentatively, D is TRBD2 (6 bases). From germline, CDR1 is MDHEN and CDR2 SYDVKM. The ends were cut back, 3 bases at V and 7 bases at J, with 13 bases in the middle. The length of the CDR3 is 14 residues.

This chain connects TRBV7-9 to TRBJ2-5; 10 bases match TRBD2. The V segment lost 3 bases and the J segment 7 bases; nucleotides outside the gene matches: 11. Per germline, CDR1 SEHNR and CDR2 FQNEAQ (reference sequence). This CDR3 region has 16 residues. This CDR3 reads CASSFSGTSERGTQYF. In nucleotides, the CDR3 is TGTGCCAGCAGCTTCTCCGGGACTAGCGAAAGAGGGACCCAGTACTTC.

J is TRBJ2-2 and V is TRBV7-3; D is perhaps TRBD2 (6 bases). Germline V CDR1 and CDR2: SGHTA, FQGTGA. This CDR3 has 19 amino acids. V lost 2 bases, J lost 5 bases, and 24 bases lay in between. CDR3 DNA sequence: TGTGCCAGCAGCTTATCCCGGGGTGATGCGGGGCGCGGGACCGGGGAGCTGTTTTTT. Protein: CASSLSRGDAGRGTGELFF.

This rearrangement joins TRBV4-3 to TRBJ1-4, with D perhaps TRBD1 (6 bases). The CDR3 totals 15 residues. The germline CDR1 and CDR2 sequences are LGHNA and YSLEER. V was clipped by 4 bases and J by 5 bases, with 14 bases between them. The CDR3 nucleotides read TGCGCCAGCAGCCCGGAGAACAGGGCGAATGAAAAACTGTTTTTT. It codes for CASSPENRANEKLFF.

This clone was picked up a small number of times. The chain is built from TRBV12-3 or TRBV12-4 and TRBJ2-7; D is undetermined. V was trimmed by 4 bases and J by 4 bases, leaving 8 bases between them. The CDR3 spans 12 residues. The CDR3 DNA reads TGTGCCAGCAGTTCCCAGTTGTACGAGCAGTACTTC. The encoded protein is CASSSQLYEQYF.

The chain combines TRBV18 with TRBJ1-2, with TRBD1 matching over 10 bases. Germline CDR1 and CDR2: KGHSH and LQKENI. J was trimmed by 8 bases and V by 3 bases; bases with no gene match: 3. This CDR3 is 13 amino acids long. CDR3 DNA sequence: TGTGCCAGCTCACCGACAGGGGGCAAAGGCTACACCTTC. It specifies CASSPTGGKGYTF.